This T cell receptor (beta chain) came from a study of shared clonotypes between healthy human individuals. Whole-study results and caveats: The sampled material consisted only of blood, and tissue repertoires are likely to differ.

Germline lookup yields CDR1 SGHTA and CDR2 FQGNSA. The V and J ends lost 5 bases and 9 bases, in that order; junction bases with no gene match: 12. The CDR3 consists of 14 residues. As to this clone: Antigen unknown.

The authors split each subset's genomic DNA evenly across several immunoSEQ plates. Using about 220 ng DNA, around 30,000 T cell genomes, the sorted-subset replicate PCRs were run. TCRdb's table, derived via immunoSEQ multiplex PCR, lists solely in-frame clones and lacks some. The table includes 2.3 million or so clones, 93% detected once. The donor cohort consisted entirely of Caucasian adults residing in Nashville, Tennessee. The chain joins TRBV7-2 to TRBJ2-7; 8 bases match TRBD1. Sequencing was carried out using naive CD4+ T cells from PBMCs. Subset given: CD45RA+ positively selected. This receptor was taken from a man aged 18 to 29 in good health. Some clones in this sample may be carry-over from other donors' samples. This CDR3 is CASSDDRGGVGQYF. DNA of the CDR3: TGTGCCAGCAGCGATGACAGGGGCGGGGTCGGGCAGTACTTC.